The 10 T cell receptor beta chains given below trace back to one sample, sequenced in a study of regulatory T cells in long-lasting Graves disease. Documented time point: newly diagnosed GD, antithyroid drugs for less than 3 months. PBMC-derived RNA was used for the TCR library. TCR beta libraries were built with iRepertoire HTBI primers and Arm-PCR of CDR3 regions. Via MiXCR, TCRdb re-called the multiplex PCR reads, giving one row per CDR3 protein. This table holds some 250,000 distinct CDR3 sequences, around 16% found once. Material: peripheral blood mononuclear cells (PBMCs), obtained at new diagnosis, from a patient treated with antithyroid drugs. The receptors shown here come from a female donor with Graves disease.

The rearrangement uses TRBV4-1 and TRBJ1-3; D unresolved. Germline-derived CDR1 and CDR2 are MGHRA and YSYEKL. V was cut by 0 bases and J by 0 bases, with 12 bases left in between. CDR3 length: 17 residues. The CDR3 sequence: CASSQDPGLISGNTIYF. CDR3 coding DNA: TGCGCCAGCAGCCAAGATCCGGGCCTCATCTCTGGAAACACCATATATTTT.

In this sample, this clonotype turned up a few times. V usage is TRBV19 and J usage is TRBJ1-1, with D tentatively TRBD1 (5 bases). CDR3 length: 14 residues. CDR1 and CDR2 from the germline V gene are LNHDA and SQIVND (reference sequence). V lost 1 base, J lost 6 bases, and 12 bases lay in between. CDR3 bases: TGTGCCAGTAGTATAGCCAGGGAGGCCCCTGAAGCTTTCTTT. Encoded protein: CASSIAREAPEAFF.

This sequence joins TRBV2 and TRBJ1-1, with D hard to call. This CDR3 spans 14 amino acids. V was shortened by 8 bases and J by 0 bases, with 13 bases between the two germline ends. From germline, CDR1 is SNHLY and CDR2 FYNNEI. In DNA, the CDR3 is TGTGCCAGCTGGGCTCAGTACATGAACACTGAAGCTTTCTTT. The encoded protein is CASWAQYMNTEAFF.

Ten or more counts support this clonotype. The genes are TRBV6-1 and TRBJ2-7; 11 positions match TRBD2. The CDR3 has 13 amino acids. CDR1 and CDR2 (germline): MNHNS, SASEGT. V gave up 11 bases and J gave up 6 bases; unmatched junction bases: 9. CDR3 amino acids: CACSLAGGGEQYF. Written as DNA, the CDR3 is TGTGCCTGCTCTTTAGCGGGAGGGGGCGAGCAGTACTTC.

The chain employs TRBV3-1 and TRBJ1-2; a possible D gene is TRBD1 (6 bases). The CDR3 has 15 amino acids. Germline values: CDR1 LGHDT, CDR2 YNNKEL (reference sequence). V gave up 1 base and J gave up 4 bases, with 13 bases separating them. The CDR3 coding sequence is TGTGCCAGCAGCCAAGGAGTCGGGACAAGCTATGGCTACACCTTC. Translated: CASSQGVGTSYGYTF.

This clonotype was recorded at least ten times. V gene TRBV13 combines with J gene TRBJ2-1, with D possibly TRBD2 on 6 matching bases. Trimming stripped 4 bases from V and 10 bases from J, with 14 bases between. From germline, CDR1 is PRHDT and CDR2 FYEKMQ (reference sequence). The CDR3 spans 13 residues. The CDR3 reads CASSSVGGREQFF. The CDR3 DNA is TGTGCCAGCAGCTCAGTCGGGGGTCGGGAGCAGTTCTTC.

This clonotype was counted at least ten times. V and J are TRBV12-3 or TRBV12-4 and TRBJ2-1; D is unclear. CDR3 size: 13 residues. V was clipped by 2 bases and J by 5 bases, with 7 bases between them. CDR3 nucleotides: TGTGCCAGCAGTTTAACCCGAGACAATGAGCAGTTCTTC. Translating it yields CASSLTRDNEQFF.

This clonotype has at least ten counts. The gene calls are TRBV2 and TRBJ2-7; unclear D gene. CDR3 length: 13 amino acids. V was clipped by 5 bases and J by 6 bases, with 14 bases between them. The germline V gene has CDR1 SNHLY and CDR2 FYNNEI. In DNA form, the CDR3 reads TGTGCCAGCAGTTCGAACTTGGGGTCCGAGCAGTACTTC. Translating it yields CASSSNLGSEQYF.

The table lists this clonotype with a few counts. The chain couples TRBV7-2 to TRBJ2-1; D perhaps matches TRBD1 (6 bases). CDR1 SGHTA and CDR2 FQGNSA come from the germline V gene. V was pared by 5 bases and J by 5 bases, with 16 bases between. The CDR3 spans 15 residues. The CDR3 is CASSPPGVGDNEQFF. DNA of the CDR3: TGTGCCAGCAGCCCCCCAGGGGTGGGAGACAATGAGCAGTTCTTC.

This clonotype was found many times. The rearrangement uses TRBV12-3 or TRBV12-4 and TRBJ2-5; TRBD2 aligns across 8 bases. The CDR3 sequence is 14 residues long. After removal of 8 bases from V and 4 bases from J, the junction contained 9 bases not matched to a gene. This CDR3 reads CASSDGGAGETQYF. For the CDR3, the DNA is TGTGCCAGCTCCGACGGGGGGGCGGGAGAGACCCAGTACTTC.